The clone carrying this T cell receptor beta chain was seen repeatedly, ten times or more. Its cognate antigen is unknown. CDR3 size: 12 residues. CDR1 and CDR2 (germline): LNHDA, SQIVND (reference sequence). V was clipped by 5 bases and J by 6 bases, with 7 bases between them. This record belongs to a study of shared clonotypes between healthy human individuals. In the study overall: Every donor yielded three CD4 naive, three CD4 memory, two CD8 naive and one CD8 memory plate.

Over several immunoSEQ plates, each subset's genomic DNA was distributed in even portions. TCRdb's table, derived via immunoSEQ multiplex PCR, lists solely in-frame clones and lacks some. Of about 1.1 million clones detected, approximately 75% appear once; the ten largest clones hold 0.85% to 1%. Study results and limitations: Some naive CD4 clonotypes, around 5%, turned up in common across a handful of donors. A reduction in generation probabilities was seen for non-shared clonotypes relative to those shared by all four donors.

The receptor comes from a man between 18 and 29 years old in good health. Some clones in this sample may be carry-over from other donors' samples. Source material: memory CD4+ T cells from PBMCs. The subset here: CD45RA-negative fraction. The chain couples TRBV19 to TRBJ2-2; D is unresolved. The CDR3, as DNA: TGTGCCAGTAGTGAAGTGCCCGGGGAGCTGTTTTTT. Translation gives CASSEVPGELFF.